This TCR beta chain was observed in a study of preoperative IRX-2 immunotherapy in early breast cancer. Documented treatment: preoperative locoregional IRX-2 cytokine immunotherapy. Samples came from a phase Ib trial of preoperative locoregional IRX-2 cytokine immunotherapy. Germline CDR1 reads GTSNPN; CDR2 reads SVGIG (reference sequence). CDR3 length: 15 amino acids. V shed 3 bases and J 5 bases; nucleotides not matched to a gene: 8. The method was immunoSEQ multiplex PCR; TCRdb's version includes in-frame clones alone and lacks a portion of them. The sample has around 28,000 clones; 85% to 90% are singletons.

This material was obtained from a patient treated with IRX-2 immunotherapy. V and J are TRBV30 and TRBJ1-4; 8 nucleotides line up with TRBD1. The clonotype comes from a human donor with breast cancer. The DNA for the CDR3 is TGTGCCTGGAGGGGCAAAGGACAGGGAAATGAAAAACTGTTTTTT. Amino acid sequence: CAWRGKGQGNEKLFF.